The 20 T cell receptor beta chains presented below share a single source sample, sequenced in a study of T cells in Graves' hyperthyroidism and ophthalmopathy (dated by TCRdb to the late 2010s). Library preparation used multiplex PCR. Sequencing relied on an Illumina HiSeq 2000. TCR beta CDR3 regions were amplified from RNA transcripts. The TCR CDR3 was subjected to a first round of RT-PCR using the HTBI primer set and the Qiagen OneStep RT-PCR kit. Clones were called with MiXCR by TCRdb after fastp trimmed the public reads at Q25, and only in-frame beta chains were retained. All rows with the same CDR3 protein become a single entry with the most common DNA and genes. This sample comprises around 290,000 distinct CDR3 sequences, about an eighth of them detected only once. 7.9% of the sample rests with the top ten. Source material: blood. The receptors were sampled from a woman between 35 and 50 years old with Graves' hyperthyroidism.

This clonotype was seen a handful of times. The gene calls are TRBV7-9 and TRBJ1-2, with D possibly matching TRBD1 (5 bases). Germline assignment: CDR1 SEHNR and CDR2 FQNEAQ (reference sequence). V was shortened by 5 bases and J by 1 base, with 14 bases between the two germline ends. CDR3 length: 15 residues. The CDR3 spells CASSLPLGLNYGYTF. DNA for the CDR3: TGTGCCAGCAGCCTCCCGCTGGGGCTTAACTATGGCTACACCTTC. Looking up the rest from reference TRBV7-9 and TRBJ1-2 gives the full variable domain: DTGVSQNPRHKITKRGQNVTFRCDPISEHNRLYWYRQTLGQGPEFLTYFQNEAQLEKSRLLSDRFSAERPKGSFSTLEIQRTEQGDSAMYLCASSLPLGLNYGYTFGSGTRLTVV.

This clonotype showed up many times. V gene TRBV5-1 combines with J gene TRBJ1-4; 7 nucleotides line up with TRBD1. After removal of 4 bases from V and 7 bases from J, the junction contained 10 bases not matched to a gene. This CDR3 spans 15 amino acids. In germline, CDR1 is SGHRS, CDR2 YFSETQ. The CDR3: CASSPAGQVAEKLFF. The CDR3 nucleotides are TGCGCCAGCAGCCCGGCTGGACAGGTAGCTGAAAAACTGTTTTTT.

This clonotype showed up many times. The chain uses TRBV7-6 and TRBJ1-2; D unclear. CDR3 length equals 13 residues. Trimming pared 1 base from V and 5 bases from J, leaving 8 bases between. Germline CDR1 is SGHVS and CDR2 is FNYEAQ. The CDR3 sequence is CASSLESAYGYTF. The DNA of the CDR3 is TGTGCCAGCAGCTTAGAGTCAGCTTATGGCTACACCTTC.

The chain uses TRBV3-1 and TRBJ2-7; tentative D call: TRBD2 (7 bases). Trimming took 6 bases from V and 7 from J, leaving 16 bases between them. Germline V gives CDR1 LGHDT, CDR2 YNNKEL (reference sequence). The CDR3 spans 13 residues. CDR3 residues: CASRSGGQGEQYF. CDR3 coding DNA: TGTGCCAGCAGGTCCGGGGGGCAGGGAGAGCAGTACTTC.

This clonotype was counted many times. The chain employs TRBV15 and TRBJ1-4; 8 positions agree with TRBD1. V lost 5 bases, J lost 6 bases, and 8 bases stayed unmatched. The CDR3 consists of 15 residues. In germline, CDR1 is LNHNV, CDR2 YYDKDF (reference sequence). For the CDR3, the DNA is TGTGCCACCAGCTCACGGGGCAGGGGGCATGAAAAACTGTTTTTT. It codes for CATSSRGRGHEKLFF.

This clonotype was counted at least ten times. The V call is TRBV19, the J call TRBJ1-5; 9 bases map to TRBD1. This CDR3 contains 16 residues. After removal of 7 bases from V and 3 bases from J, the junction contained 10 bases not matched to a gene. Germline V lookup: CDR1 LNHDA, CDR2 SQIVND (reference sequence). CDR3 bases: TGTGCCAGTAACCAGGACAGGGGTCCCCTCAATCAGCCCCAGCATTTT. It encodes CASNQDRGPLNQPQHF.

This clonotype was seen at least ten times. The CDR3 sequence: CATSDLRSGATTGELFF. CDR3 nucleotide sequence: TGTGCCACCAGTGATTTGCGGTCTGGGGCCACCACCGGGGAGCTGTTTTTT. The rearrangement joins TRBV24-1 to TRBJ2-2, with D possibly being TRBD1 (5 bases). This CDR3 contains 17 residues. V lost 0 bases, J lost 4 bases, and 14 bases lay in between. Germline V gives CDR1 KGHDR, CDR2 SFDVKD.

This clonotype was seen at least ten times. The chain carries TRBV10-3 and TRBJ2-5; D not resolved. Deletions cut 6 bases from V and 1 base from J, with 15 bases between. In germline, CDR1 is ENHRY, CDR2 SYGVKD. The CDR3 is made up of 15 amino acids. CDR3 bases: TGTGCCATCAGCGCCTTGGAGACACCCCAAGAGACCCAGTACTTC. This codes for CAISALETPQETQYF.

The V and J genes are TRBV24-1 and TRBJ1-1; D gene uncertain. This CDR3 contains 15 residues. The V and J ends lost 2 bases and 1 base respectively, with 10 bases between them. Per germline, CDR1 KGHDR and CDR2 SFDVKD. Written as DNA, the CDR3 is TGTGCCACCAGTGATTCGGGGAAGGGGAACACTGAAGCTTTCTTT. This codes for CATSDSGKGNTEAFF.

Regarding this clonotype: Relative to the germline gene, one junction end is altered; a read error may explain this. The J gene is TRBJ1-1, the V gene TRBV28, with D perhaps TRBD1 (5 bases). There are 14 residues in the CDR3. The germline gives CDR1 MDHEN, CDR2 SYDVKM. The CDR3 loop reads CAGSLGGSGTEAFF. The DNA of the CDR3 is TGCGCCGGCAGTTTGGGGGGGAGTGGCACTGAAGCTTTCTTT.

This clonotype was recorded many times. The gene calls are TRBV20-1 and TRBJ2-1; 13 positions match TRBD2. The CDR3 sequence is 16 residues long. The germline gives CDR1 DFQATT, CDR2 SNEGSKA (reference sequence). V lost 5 bases to trimming and J lost 4 bases; unmatched junction nucleotides: 8. CDR3: CSASGLAGVRYNEQFF. The CDR3 bases are TGCAGTGCTTCCGGACTAGCGGGAGTAAGGTACAATGAGCAGTTCTTC.

In this sample, this clonotype turned up many times. The genes are TRBV12-3 or TRBV12-4 and TRBJ1-3; D is uncertain. The ends were cut back, 3 bases at V and 3 bases at J, with 9 bases in the middle. This CDR3 is built from 14 residues. The CDR3 region has the DNA TGTGCCAGCAGTTTCTTGGACCGTGGAAACACCATATATTTT. Its translation: CASSFLDRGNTIYF.

This clonotype was seen ten or more times. The chain has TRBV20-1 and TRBJ2-7; possibly TRBD2 for D (5 bases). Trimming took 5 bases from V and 2 from J, leaving 16 bases between them. The CDR3 length is 14 residues. In germline, CDR1 is DFQATT, CDR2 SNEGSKA (reference sequence). CDR3 nucleotide sequence: TGCAGTGCTGACAAGACTATGGAGGCCTACGAGCAGTACTTC. Residues: CSADKTMEAYEQYF.

This clonotype was recorded a few times. The rearrangement joins TRBV7-9 to TRBJ1-3; the D is unclear. V lost 3 bases and J 0 bases, leaving 9 bases between the germline ends. Per the germline V gene, CDR1 is SEHNR and CDR2 is FQNEAQ (reference sequence). The CDR3 extends over 15 amino acids. CDR3 in DNA: TGTGCCAGCAGCTTCGGCCTGATCTCTGGAAACACCATATATTTT. Translating gives CASSFGLISGNTIYF. Combining the CDR3 with reference TRBV7-9 and TRBJ1-3 gives the whole variable domain DTGVSQNPRHKITKRGQNVTFRCDPISEHNRLYWYRQTLGQGPEFLTYFQNEAQLEKSRLLSDRFSAERPKGSFSTLEIQRTEQGDSAMYLCASSFGLISGNTIYFGEGSWLTVV.

This clonotype occurred many times. The genes are TRBV7-3 and TRBJ1-1; 11 positions match TRBD1. CDR3 length equals 15 residues. The trim removed 4 bases at V and 5 bases at J, leaving 6 bases unmatched. CDR1 is SGHTA, CDR2 FQGTGA, per germline. CDR3 nucleotides: TGTGCCAGCAGCTACACCGGGACAGGGGGTACTGAAGCTTTCTTT. Translated, it gives CASSYTGTGGTEAFF.

This clonotype was detected ten times or more. The chain combines TRBV3-1 with TRBJ1-6, with D unresolved. Germline CDR1 and CDR2: LGHDT and YNNKEL (reference sequence). V was cut by 3 bases and J by 6 bases, with 6 bases left in between. The CDR3 has 13 amino acids. Here the CDR3 DNA reads TGTGCCAGCAGCCAGATATCTAATTCACCCCTCCACTTT. As protein: CASSQISNSPLHF.

This clonotype was seen repeatedly, ten times or more. The chain couples TRBV7-2 to TRBJ2-5; TRBD2 matches 8 bases. With V trimmed by 5 bases and J by 5 bases, 10 bases remained unmatched. The CDR3 totals 15 residues. Per the germline V gene, CDR1 is SGHTA and CDR2 is FQGNSA. CDR3 region: CASSLESGRWETQYF. For the CDR3, the DNA is TGTGCCAGCAGCCTAGAGAGCGGGAGATGGGAGACCCAGTACTTC. Filled out from reference TRBV7-2 and TRBJ2-5, the complete variable domain reads GAGVSQSPSNKVTEKGKDVELRCDPISGHTALYWYRQSLGQGLEFLIYFQGNSAPDKSGLPSDRFSAERTGGSVSTLTIQRTQQEDSAVYLCASSLESGRWETQYFGPGTRLLVL.

This clonotype was detected many times. The gene calls are TRBV15 and TRBJ2-3; D remains ambiguous. Trimming took off 0 bases at V and 0 bases at J, with 4 bases between the two ends. Germline loops: CDR1 LNHNV, CDR2 YYDKDF (reference sequence). This CDR3 is built from 14 residues. The CDR3 DNA reads TGTGCCACCAGCAGAGATCACAGCACAGATACGCAGTATTTT. As protein: CATSRDHSTDTQYF.

Ten or more counts support this clonotype. The chain carries TRBV29-1 and TRBJ1-2; possibly TRBD1 for D (5 bases). Trimming cost V 7 bases and J 8 bases, with 14 bases left between them. Germline values: CDR1 SQVTM, CDR2 ANQGSEA. The CDR3 extends over 11 amino acids. The CDR3 region is CSAEGVEGYTF. Written as DNA, the CDR3 is TGCAGCGCCGAAGGGGTGGAAGGCTACACCTTC.

About this clonotype itself: A much more abundant neighbour one base away suggests this may be a read error. Here the CDR3 DNA reads TGTGCCAGCAGCCAGATCGATCAGAACACCGGGGAGCTGTTTTTT. Translated, it gives CASSQIDQNTGELFF. The chain couples TRBV3-1 to TRBJ2-2; D uncertain. CDR1 is LGHDT and CDR2 is YNNKEL in the germline V gene (reference sequence). This CDR3 has 15 residues. With 3 bases removed from V and 1 base from J, the gap between germline ends came to 9 bases.